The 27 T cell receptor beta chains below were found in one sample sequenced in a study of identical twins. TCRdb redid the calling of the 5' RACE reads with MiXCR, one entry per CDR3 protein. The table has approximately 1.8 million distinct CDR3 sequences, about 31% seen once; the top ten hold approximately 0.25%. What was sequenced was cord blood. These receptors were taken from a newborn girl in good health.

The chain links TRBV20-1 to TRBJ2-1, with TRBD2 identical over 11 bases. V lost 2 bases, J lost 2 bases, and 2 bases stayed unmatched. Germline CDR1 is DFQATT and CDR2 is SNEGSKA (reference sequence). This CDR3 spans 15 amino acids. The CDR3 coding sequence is TGCAGTGCTAGATCTAGCGGGAGGACCTACAATGAGCAGTTCTTC. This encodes CSARSSGRTYNEQFF.

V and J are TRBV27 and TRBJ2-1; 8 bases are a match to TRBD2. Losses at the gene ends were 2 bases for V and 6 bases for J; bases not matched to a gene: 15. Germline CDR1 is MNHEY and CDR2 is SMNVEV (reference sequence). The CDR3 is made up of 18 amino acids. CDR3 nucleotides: TGTGCCAGCAGTTTAGGTTGGACGAAAGCGGGGGAGATCAATGAGCAGTTCTTC. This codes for CASSLGWTKAGEINEQFF.

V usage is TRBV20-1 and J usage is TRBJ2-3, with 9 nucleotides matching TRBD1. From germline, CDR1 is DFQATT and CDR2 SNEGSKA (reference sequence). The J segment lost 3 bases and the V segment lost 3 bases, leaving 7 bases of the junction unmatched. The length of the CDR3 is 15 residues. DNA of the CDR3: TGCAGTGCTAGCGCTCCGGGACAGGGAACAGATACGCAGTATTTT. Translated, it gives CSASAPGQGTDTQYF.

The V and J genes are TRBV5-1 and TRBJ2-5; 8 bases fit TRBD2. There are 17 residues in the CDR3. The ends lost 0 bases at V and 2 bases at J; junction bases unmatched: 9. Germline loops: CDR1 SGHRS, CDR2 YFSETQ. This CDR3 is CASSLVYRLAGQETQYF. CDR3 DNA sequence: TGCGCCAGCAGCTTGGTCTACCGTTTAGCGGGGCAAGAGACCCAGTACTTC.

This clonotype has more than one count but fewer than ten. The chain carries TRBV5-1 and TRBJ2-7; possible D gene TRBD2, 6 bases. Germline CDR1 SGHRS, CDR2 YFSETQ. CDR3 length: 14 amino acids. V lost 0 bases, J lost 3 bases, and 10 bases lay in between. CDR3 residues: CASSLGGVLYEQYF. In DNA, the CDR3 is TGCGCCAGCAGCTTGGGCGGGGTTCTCTACGAGCAGTACTTC.

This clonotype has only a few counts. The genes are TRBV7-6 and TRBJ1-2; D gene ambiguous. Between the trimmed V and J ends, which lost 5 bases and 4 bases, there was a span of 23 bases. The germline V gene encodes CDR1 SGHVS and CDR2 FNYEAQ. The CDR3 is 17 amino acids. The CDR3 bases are TGTGCCAGCAGCCCCCGACCCCCCGGCACGGACCTCTATGGCTACACCTTC. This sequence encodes CASSPRPPGTDLYGYTF.

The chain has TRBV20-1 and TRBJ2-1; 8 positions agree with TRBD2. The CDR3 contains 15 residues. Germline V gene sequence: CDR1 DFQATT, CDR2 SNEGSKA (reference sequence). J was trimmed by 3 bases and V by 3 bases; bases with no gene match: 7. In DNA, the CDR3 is TGCAGTGCTAGTCCCCCTGCGGGGGGCTACAATGAGCAGTTCTTC. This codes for CSASPPAGGYNEQFF.

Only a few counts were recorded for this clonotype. CDR3 DNA sequence: TGTGCCAGCAGGAAGGGGCGTCTCTTTCAAGAGACCCAGTACTTC. The encoded protein is CASRKGRLFQETQYF. The chain carries TRBV28 and TRBJ2-5; maybe TRBD1 (5 bases). This CDR3 spans 15 amino acids. Looked up from germline, CDR1 is MDHEN and CDR2 is SYDVKM. Trimming shortened V by 6 bases and J by 2 bases, and 16 bases separated the two germline ends.

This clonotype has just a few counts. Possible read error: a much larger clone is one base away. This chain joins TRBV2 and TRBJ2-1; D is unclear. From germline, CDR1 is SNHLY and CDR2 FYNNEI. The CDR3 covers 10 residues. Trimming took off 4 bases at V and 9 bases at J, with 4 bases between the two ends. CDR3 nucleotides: TGTGCCAGCAGTGTCGGTGAGCAGTTCTTC. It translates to CASSVGEQFF.

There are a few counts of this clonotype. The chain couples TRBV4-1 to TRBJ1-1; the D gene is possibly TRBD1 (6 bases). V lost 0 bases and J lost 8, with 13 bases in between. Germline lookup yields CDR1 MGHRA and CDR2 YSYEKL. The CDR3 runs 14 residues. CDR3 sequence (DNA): TGCGCCAGCAGCCAAGATATTAGGGGGGCGGAAGCTTTCTTT. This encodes CASSQDIRGAEAFF.

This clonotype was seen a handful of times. The CDR3 here is CASSSGRTYNSPLHF. The DNA of the CDR3 is TGTGCCAGCAGCTCGGGACGGACCTATAATTCACCCCTCCACTTT. This sequence joins TRBV7-6 and TRBJ1-6; a possible D gene is TRBD1 (5 bases). V shed 4 bases and J shed 2 bases, with 9 bases lying between them. The germline V gene has CDR1 SGHVS and CDR2 FNYEAQ. This CDR3 comprises 15 residues.

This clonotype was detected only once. This chain's CDR3 is CASSLFWGNEQYF. The CDR3 DNA follows: TGTGCCAGCAGTTTATTTTGGGGGAATGAGCAGTACTTC. The chain joins TRBV27 to TRBJ2-7; D could derive from TRBD1 or TRBD2 (5 bases each). The V gene's germline CDR1 is MNHEY and CDR2 SMNVEV (reference sequence). The CDR3 is 13 residues long. The V end lost 1 base, the J end lost 7 bases, and 11 bases lay between the germline ends.

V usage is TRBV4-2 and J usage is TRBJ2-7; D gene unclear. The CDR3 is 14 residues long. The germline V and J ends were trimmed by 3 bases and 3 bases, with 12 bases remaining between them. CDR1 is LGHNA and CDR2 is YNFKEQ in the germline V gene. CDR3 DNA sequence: TGTGCCAGCAGCCACCCTAGTTACAACTACGAGCAGTACTTC. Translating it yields CASSHPSYNYEQYF.

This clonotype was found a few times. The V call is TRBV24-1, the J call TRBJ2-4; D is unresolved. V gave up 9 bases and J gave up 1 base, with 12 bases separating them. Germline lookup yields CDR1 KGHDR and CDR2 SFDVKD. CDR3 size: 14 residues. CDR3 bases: TGTGCCACCGCATACCAGGCCGCCAAAAACATTCAGTACTTC. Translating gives CATAYQAAKNIQYF.

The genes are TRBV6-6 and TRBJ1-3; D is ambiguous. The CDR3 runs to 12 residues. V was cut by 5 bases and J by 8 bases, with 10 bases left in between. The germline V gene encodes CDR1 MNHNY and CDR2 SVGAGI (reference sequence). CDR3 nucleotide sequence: TGTGCCAGCAGTACACCCATGGACACCATATATTTT. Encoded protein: CASSTPMDTIYF.

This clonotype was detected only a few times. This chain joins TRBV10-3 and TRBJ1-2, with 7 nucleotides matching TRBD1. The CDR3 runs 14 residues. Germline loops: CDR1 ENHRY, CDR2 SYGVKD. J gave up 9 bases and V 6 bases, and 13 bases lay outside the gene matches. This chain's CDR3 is CAIRRDSPRFSYTF. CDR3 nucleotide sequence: TGTGCCATCAGGAGGGACAGTCCTCGCTTTAGCTACACCTTC.

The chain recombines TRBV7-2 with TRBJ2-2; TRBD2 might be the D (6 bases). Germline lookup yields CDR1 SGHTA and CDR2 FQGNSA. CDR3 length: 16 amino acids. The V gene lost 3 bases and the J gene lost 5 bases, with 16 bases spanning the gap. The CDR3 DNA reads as TGTGCCAGCAGCTTCGTCCCGGGACTCCTAACCGGGGAGCTGTTTTTT. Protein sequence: CASSFVPGLLTGELFF.

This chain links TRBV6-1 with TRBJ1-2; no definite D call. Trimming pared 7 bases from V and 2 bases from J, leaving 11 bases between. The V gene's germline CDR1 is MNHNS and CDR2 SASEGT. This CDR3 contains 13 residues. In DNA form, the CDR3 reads TGTGCCAGCACTATGGACGGAAACTATGGCTACACCTTC. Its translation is CASTMDGNYGYTF.

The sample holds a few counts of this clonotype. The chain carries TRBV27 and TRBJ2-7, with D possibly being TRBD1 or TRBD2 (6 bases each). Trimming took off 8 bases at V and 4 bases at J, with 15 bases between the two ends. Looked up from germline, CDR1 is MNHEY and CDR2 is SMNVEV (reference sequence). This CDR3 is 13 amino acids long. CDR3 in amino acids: CASSTGAVYEQYF. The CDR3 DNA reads TGTGCCAGCTCGACGGGGGCAGTTTACGAGCAGTACTTC.

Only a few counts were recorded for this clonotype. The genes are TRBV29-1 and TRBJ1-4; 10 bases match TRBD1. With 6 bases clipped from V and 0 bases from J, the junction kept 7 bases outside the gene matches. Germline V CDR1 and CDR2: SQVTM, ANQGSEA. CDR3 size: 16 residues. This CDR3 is CSVAGTGVATNEKLFF. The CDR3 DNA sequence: TGCAGCGTCGCCGGGACAGGGGTCGCAACTAATGAAAAACTGTTTTTT. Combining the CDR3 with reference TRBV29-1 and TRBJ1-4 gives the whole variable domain SAVISQKPSRDICQRGTSLTIQCQVDSQVTMMFWYRQQPGQSLTLIATANQGSEATYESGFVIDKFPISRPNLTFSTLTVSNMSPEDSSIYLCSVAGTGVATNEKLFFGSGTQLSVL.

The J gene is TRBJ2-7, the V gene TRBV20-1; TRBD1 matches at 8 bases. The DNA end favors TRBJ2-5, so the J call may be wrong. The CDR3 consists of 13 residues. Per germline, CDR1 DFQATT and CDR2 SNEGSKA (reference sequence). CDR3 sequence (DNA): TGCAGTGCTAGTCAGGGGGCGAAGGAGACCCAGTACTTC. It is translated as CSASQGAKETQYF.

DNA of the CDR3: TGTGCCAGCTCACCTTCGTCACGGCCTAATGAAAAACTGTTTTTT. Amino acid sequence: CASSPSSRPNEKLFF. This chain connects TRBV18 to TRBJ1-4; unclear D gene. The CDR3 contains 15 residues. The ends were cut back, 3 bases at V and 3 bases at J, with 11 bases in the middle. Germline-derived CDR1 and CDR2 are KGHSH and LQKENI.

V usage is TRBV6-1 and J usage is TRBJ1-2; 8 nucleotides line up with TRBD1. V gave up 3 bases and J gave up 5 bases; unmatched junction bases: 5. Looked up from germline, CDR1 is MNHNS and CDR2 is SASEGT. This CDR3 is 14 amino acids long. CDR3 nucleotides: TGTGCCAGCAGTGAGGGACAGGATGTATATGGCTACACCTTC. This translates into CASSEGQDVYGYTF.

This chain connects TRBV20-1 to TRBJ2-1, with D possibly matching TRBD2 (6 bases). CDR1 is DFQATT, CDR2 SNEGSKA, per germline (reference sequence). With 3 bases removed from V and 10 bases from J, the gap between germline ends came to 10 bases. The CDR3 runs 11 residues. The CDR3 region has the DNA TGCAGTGCTAGCGGGAGTTGGGAGCAGTTCTTC. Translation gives CSASGSWEQFF.

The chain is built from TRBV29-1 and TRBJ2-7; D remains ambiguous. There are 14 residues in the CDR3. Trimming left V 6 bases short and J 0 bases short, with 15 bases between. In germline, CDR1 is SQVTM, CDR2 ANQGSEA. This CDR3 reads CSVWKGLSSYEQYF. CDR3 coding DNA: TGCAGCGTCTGGAAAGGTTTAAGCTCCTACGAGCAGTACTTC.

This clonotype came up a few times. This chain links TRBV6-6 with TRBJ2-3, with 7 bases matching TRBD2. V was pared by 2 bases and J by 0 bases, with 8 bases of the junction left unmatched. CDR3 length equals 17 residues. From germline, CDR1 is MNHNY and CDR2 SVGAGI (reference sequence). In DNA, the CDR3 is TGTGCCAGCAGTTACAGACCACTTAGCGGGAGCACAGATACGCAGTATTTT. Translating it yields CASSYRPLSGSTDTQYF.

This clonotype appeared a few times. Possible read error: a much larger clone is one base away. The CDR3 sequence: CASSLWTAKNIQYF. The CDR3 DNA reads as TGTGCCAGCAGTTTATGGACAGCCAAAAACATTCAGTACTTC. The chain employs TRBV12-3 or TRBV12-4 and TRBJ2-4; D is ambiguous. V lost 2 bases, J lost 0 bases, and 5 bases lay in between. This CDR3 is 14 amino acids long.